These 31 T cell receptor beta chains originate from one sample sequenced in a study of regulatory T cells in long-lasting Graves disease. Time point here: newly diagnosed GD, antithyroid drugs for less than 3 months. Construction of the TCR library relied on RNA isolated from PBMCs. TCR beta libraries were built with iRepertoire HTBI primers and Arm-PCR of CDR3 regions. TCRdb independently ran MiXCR on the multiplex PCR reads; one entry per CDR3 protein. The sample lists roughly 410,000 distinct CDR3 sequences, approximately 16% occurring once. The sample was also linked to a second study, of T cells in Graves' hyperthyroidism and ophthalmopathy.

The sequencing here drew on peripheral blood mononuclear cells (PBMCs), taken at new diagnosis, from a patient treated with antithyroid drugs. These receptors were obtained from a woman aged 40 to 49 with Graves disease.

Many counts were recorded for this clonotype. This rearrangement joins TRBV7-9 to TRBJ2-2, with no clear D. V lost 7 bases and J 4 bases, leaving 7 bases between the germline ends. Germline CDR1 is SEHNR and CDR2 is FQNEAQ (reference sequence). CDR3 length equals 12 residues. CDR3 coding DNA: TGTGCCAGCATTGGGGTCACCGGGGAGCTGTTTTTT. This encodes CASIGVTGELFF.

The CDR3 bases are TGTGCCAGCAGTTACCAGGTTCAACCAGGTCCATATTCACCCCTCCACTTT. Its protein is CASSYQVQPGPYSPLHF. This sequence joins TRBV6-9 and TRBJ1-6; no firm D call. V lost 3 bases and J 8 bases, leaving 20 bases between the germline ends. Germline values: CDR1 MNHGY, CDR2 SVAAGI. This CDR3 spans 17 amino acids.

Ten or more counts support this clonotype. The chain uses TRBV28 and TRBJ1-4; 7 positions match TRBD1. Trimming cost V 3 bases and J 4 bases; bases outside gene matches: 14. The length of the CDR3 is 18 residues. Germline CDR1 and CDR2: MDHEN and SYDVKM. The CDR3 here is CASSFLVAGGLGNEKLFF. CDR3 bases: TGTGCCAGCAGTTTCCTTGTAGCAGGGGGGCTAGGTAATGAAAAACTGTTTTTT.

Comment on this clonotype: A much bigger clone sits one base away, suggesting this may be a read error. The rearrangement links TRBV6-9 to TRBJ1-1; no reliable D call. Trimming took off 3 bases at V and 1 base at J, with 9 bases between the two ends. Germline V gene lookup returns CDR1 MNHGY and CDR2 SVAAGI. This CDR3 has 14 residues. CDR3 DNA sequence: TGTGCCAGCAGTTACTCGAACGAGAACACTGAAGCTTTCTTT. It translates to CASSYSNENTEAFF.

This clonotype was observed a handful of times. The V call is TRBV29-1, the J call TRBJ2-6; possibly TRBD1 for D (6 bases). V was cut by 7 bases and J by 0 bases, with 16 bases left in between. Germline-derived CDR1 and CDR2 are SQVTM and ANQGSEA. The CDR3 has 16 amino acids. CDR3 sequence (DNA): TGCAGCGCCCAGAGGACAGCGACCTCTGGGGCCAACGTCCTGACTTTC. It codes for CSAQRTATSGANVLTF.

At least ten counts were recorded for this clonotype. This chain links TRBV19 with TRBJ2-7; D remains unclear. The length of the CDR3 is 13 residues. Trimming removed 5 bases at V and 2 bases at J, with 10 bases between. In germline, CDR1 is LNHDA, CDR2 SQIVND (reference sequence). The CDR3 DNA is TGTGCCAGTAGTTTAAGGGAAGCCTACGAGCAGTACTTC. Amino acids: CASSLREAYEQYF.

This clonotype was seen many times. The chain joins TRBV9 to TRBJ2-3; 8 bases line up with TRBD2. The CDR3 consists of 19 residues. The V segment lost 0 bases and the J segment 3 bases; nucleotides outside the gene matches: 15. Germline CDR1 and CDR2: SGDLS and YYNGEE. CDR3 nucleotide sequence: TGTGCCAGCAGCGTAGCACCAGGTTTCAGCGGGAGAAGGACAGATACGCAGTATTTT. It codes for CASSVAPGFSGRRTDTQYF. Supplemented by reference TRBV9 and TRBJ2-3, the full variable domain reads DSGVTQTPKHLITATGQRVTLRCSPRSGDLSVYWYQQSLDQGLQFLIQYYNGEERAKGNILERFSAQQFPDLHSELNLSSLELGDSALYFCASSVAPGFSGRRTDTQYFGPGTRLTVL.

This clonotype showed up many times. The chain carries TRBV28 and TRBJ1-2; TRBD1 is a possible D gene (5 bases). From germline, CDR1 is MDHEN and CDR2 SYDVKM. The CDR3 spans 13 residues. V was trimmed by 9 bases and J by 2 bases, leaving 13 bases between them. CDR3 in DNA: TGTGCCAGTACCGTTGGGGGAAACTATGGCTACACCTTC. Its translation is CASTVGGNYGYTF.

This clonotype was seen a few times. The J gene is TRBJ1-6, the V gene TRBV7-3, with 8 nucleotides matching TRBD1. The V gene end was trimmed by 4 bases and the J gene end by 7 bases; junction bases not matched to a gene: 3. Germline V lookup: CDR1 SGHTA, CDR2 FQGTGA. The CDR3 consists of 14 residues. Here the CDR3 DNA reads TGTGCCAGCAGCTCGGGACAGGAGAATTCACCCCTCCACTTT. Translating gives CASSSGQENSPLHF.

V gene TRBV6-1 combines with J gene TRBJ2-6; D might be TRBD1 (5 bases). CDR3 size: 15 residues. The germline V gene encodes CDR1 MNHNS and CDR2 SASEGT. V was pared by 7 bases and J by 2 bases, with 12 bases between. DNA for the CDR3: TGTGCCAGCATACAAGGGGCAACTGGGGCCAACGTCCTGACTTTC. This sequence encodes CASIQGATGANVLTF.

This chain joins TRBV28 and TRBJ2-4; 7 bases fit TRBD1. This CDR3 is 15 amino acids long. Germline values: CDR1 MDHEN, CDR2 SYDVKM. Germline trimming cut 6 bases from V and 4 bases from J; bases unmatched to any gene: 9. The CDR3 nucleotides are TGTGCCAGCAGCCGACGGACAGGTCCTAAAAACATTCAGTACTTC. This sequence encodes CASSRRTGPKNIQYF.

This clonotype was found many times. The V and J genes are TRBV7-9 and TRBJ2-7; the D gene is possibly TRBD1 (6 bases). The CDR3 consists of 11 residues. Germline lookup yields CDR1 SEHNR and CDR2 FQNEAQ (reference sequence). The germline V and J ends were trimmed by 7 bases and 7 bases, with 11 bases remaining between them. The CDR3 nucleotides read TGTGCCAGCACCCATACAGGGGAGCAGTACTTC. Translating gives CASTHTGEQYF. The full variable domain, in which reference TRBV7-9 and TRBJ2-7 provide the parts outside the CDR3, is DTGVSQNPRHKITKRGQNVTFRCDPISEHNRLYWYRQTLGQGPEFLTYFQNEAQLEKSRLLSDRFSAERPKGSFSTLEIQRTEQGDSAMYLCASTHTGEQYFGPGTRLTVT.

To note about this clonotype: A single base separates this from a much larger clone, so it may be a read error. V usage is TRBV27 and J usage is TRBJ2-1; 10 positions agree with TRBD2. The CDR3 is 16 residues long. Germline V lookup: CDR1 MNHEY, CDR2 SMNVEV (reference sequence). The DNA for the CDR3 is TGTGCCGGCAGTGTGACTAGCGGGTCCCTCTACAATGAGCAGTTCTTC. This encodes CAGSVTSGSLYNEQFF.

This clonotype has a handful of counts. J is TRBJ2-1 and V is TRBV20-1; D possibly corresponds to TRBD2 (6 bases). Germline lookup yields CDR1 DFQATT and CDR2 SNEGSKA (reference sequence). The CDR3 runs to 14 residues. Trimming removed 6 bases at V and 4 bases at J, with 16 bases between. The CDR3 DNA reads TGCAGTGCGGCGGGGCAGGTGGGATACAATGAGCAGTTCTTC. It translates to CSAAGQVGYNEQFF.

This clonotype was observed many times. This chain connects TRBV27 to TRBJ1-1; 8 nucleotides agree with TRBD1. The CDR3 length is 15 residues. CDR1 is MNHEY and CDR2 is SMNVEV in the germline V gene (reference sequence). Trimming cost V 3 bases and J 4 bases; bases outside gene matches: 7. The CDR3 protein is CASSLGRGLGTEAFF. Written as DNA, the CDR3 is TGTGCCAGCAGTTTGGGCAGGGGGCTGGGCACTGAAGCTTTCTTT.

This clonotype has only a few counts. The chain employs TRBV20-1 and TRBJ2-2; D gene unclear. Germline V gives CDR1 DFQATT, CDR2 SNEGSKA (reference sequence). Trimming left V 5 bases short and J 3 bases short, with 10 bases between. The CDR3 consists of 13 residues. CDR3 coding DNA: TGCAGTGCTTCGAAACCCTACACCGGGGAGCTGTTTTTT. Translated: CSASKPYTGELFF.

This clonotype occurred many times. The gene calls are TRBV29-1 and TRBJ1-2, with 10 nucleotides matching TRBD1. Trimming removed 7 bases from V and 2 bases from J; junction bases left unmatched: 10. CDR3 size: 15 residues. Germline assignment: CDR1 SQVTM and CDR2 ANQGSEA. The CDR3 sequence is CSATGVTGGNYGYTF. CDR3 bases: TGCAGCGCAACAGGGGTGACAGGGGGCAACTATGGCTACACCTTC.

This clonotype was observed many times. V is TRBV28 and J is TRBJ1-2; TRBD1 aligns across 10 bases. V lost 3 bases and J lost 4; bases outside the gene matches: 5. This CDR3 is built from 15 residues. Germline values: CDR1 MDHEN, CDR2 SYDVKM. CDR3 in amino acids: CASSLGTGEAYGYTF. The CDR3 DNA is TGTGCCAGCAGTTTGGGGACAGGGGAGGCCTATGGCTACACCTTC.

A few counts support this clonotype. The CDR3 bases are TGCAGTGCTAGAGGGGGTGAGGGACCCGAAAGCATCAACAATGAGCAGTTCTTC. This gives the protein CSARGGEGPESINNEQFF. The chain has TRBV20-1 and TRBJ2-1; perhaps D is TRBD1 or TRBD2 (5 bases each). The CDR3 consists of 18 residues. V lost 1 base and J lost 5, with 24 bases in between. Germline V gives CDR1 DFQATT, CDR2 SNEGSKA (reference sequence).

The table lists this clonotype with many counts. The chain joins TRBV12-5 to TRBJ2-2; D is unclear. Germline V gene data show CDR1 as LGHNT and CDR2 as FRNRAP. The CDR3 covers 15 residues. The V end was cut by 0 bases, the J end by 1 base, with 6 bases between. CDR3 amino acids: CASGLVSGNTGELFF. The CDR3 DNA reads as TGTGCTAGTGGTTTGGTATCTGGGAACACCGGGGAGCTGTTTTTT.

This clonotype appeared many times. The chain recombines TRBV7-7 with TRBJ2-1; 11 bases are a match to TRBD1. The length of the CDR3 is 15 residues. Germline CDR1 and CDR2: SSHAT and FNYEAQ (reference sequence). V shed 5 bases, J shed 4 bases, and the junction held 4 bases outside the gene matches. This CDR3 is CASSLGQGAYNEQFF. The CDR3 coding sequence is TGTGCCAGCAGCCTCGGACAGGGGGCTTACAATGAGCAGTTCTTC.

The chain employs TRBV5-6 and TRBJ2-7; 8 bases line up with TRBD2. The CDR3 is 14 amino acids. Germline CDR1 is SGHDT and CDR2 is YYEEEE. J was trimmed by 2 bases and V by 3 bases; bases with no gene match: 4. CDR3 bases: TGTGCCAGCAGCTCAGCGGGAGTTCCCTACGAGCAGTACTTC. Amino acids: CASSSAGVPYEQYF.

This clonotype was picked up many times. V is TRBV27 and J is TRBJ2-1; possible D gene TRBD1, 5 bases. This CDR3 has 16 residues. Trimming stripped 1 base from V and 4 bases from J, with 14 bases between. CDR1 and CDR2 from the germline V gene are MNHEY and SMNVEV (reference sequence). In DNA form, the CDR3 reads TGTGCCAGCAGTTTATGGAGTTTGGACAAATACAATGAGCAGTTCTTC. Translated, it gives CASSLWSLDKYNEQFF.

This clonotype has ten or more counts. J is TRBJ1-1 and V is TRBV7-9; the match to TRBD1 covers 7 bases. J gave up 0 bases and V 5 bases, and 3 bases lay outside the gene matches. This CDR3 has 14 residues. The germline CDR1 and CDR2 sequences are SEHNR and FQNEAQ (reference sequence). DNA for the CDR3: TGTGCCAGCAGCCCAGGGGGGCTGAACACTGAAGCTTTCTTT. It is translated as CASSPGGLNTEAFF. The full variable domain, with the rest looked up from reference TRBV7-9 and TRBJ1-1, is DTGVSQNPRHKITKRGQNVTFRCDPISEHNRLYWYRQTLGQGPEFLTYFQNEAQLEKSRLLSDRFSAERPKGSFSTLEIQRTEQGDSAMYLCASSPGGLNTEAFFGQGTRLTVV.

This clonotype was detected ten times or more. This rearrangement joins TRBV28 to TRBJ2-5; 9 nucleotides align to TRBD1. Germline CDR1 is MDHEN and CDR2 is SYDVKM. The CDR3 totals 14 residues. The V and J ends lost 8 bases and 0 bases, in that order; junction bases with no gene match: 4. CDR3 bases: TGTGCCAGCGCTGGACAGGGGTACCAAGAGACCCAGTACTTC. Translating gives CASAGQGYQETQYF.

The sample holds a few counts of this clonotype. The V gene is TRBV6-1, the J gene TRBJ2-1; D call uncertain. Trimming took off 4 bases at V and 4 bases at J, with 8 bases between the two ends. The V gene's germline CDR1 is MNHNS and CDR2 SASEGT. There are 13 residues in the CDR3. The CDR3 sequence is CASSASDYNEQFF. The CDR3 DNA follows: TGTGCCAGCAGTGCTTCGGATTACAATGAGCAGTTCTTC.

This clonotype occurred a few times. The gene calls are TRBV30 and TRBJ1-2; no definite D call. Germline-derived CDR1 and CDR2 are GTSNPN and SVGIG (reference sequence). V gave up 0 bases and J gave up 8 bases, with 13 bases separating them. The CDR3 runs to 13 residues. The CDR3 bases are TGTGCCTGGAGTGTTTCTGGGTTCCACGGCTACACCTTC. Protein sequence: CAWSVSGFHGYTF.

This chain links TRBV6-2 or TRBV6-3 with TRBJ2-5, with 8 positions matching TRBD1. Unmatched junction bases numbered 8, after V lost 6 bases and J lost 5 bases. CDR1 is MNHEY and CDR2 is SVGEGT in the germline V gene. The CDR3 sequence is 14 residues long. In nucleotides, the CDR3 is TGTGCCAGCAGCCGAGCAGGGGGCCGGGAGACCCAGTACTTC. Translated, it gives CASSRAGGRETQYF.

This chain uses TRBV7-2 with TRBJ1-2; 12 nucleotides match TRBD1. The CDR3 totals 17 residues. The germline V gene encodes CDR1 SGHTA and CDR2 FQGNSA. Germline trimming cut 0 bases from V and 2 bases from J; bases unmatched to any gene: 4. CDR3 nucleotides: TGTGCCAGCAGCTTAGCAGCCGGGACAGGGGGCAACTATGGCTACACCTTC. Its protein is CASSLAAGTGGNYGYTF.

The sample holds many counts of this clonotype. The rearrangement joins TRBV28 to TRBJ1-6; 7 bases fit TRBD1. Losses at the gene ends were 5 bases for V and 10 bases for J; bases not matched to a gene: 8. Germline CDR1 is MDHEN and CDR2 is SYDVKM. The CDR3 loop spans 14 amino acids. This CDR3 is CASSPYRGDSPLHF. CDR3 nucleotides: TGTGCCAGCAGTCCCTACAGGGGCGACTCACCCCTCCACTTT.

This clonotype was recorded many times. This chain connects TRBV18 to TRBJ2-1; 12 nucleotides agree with TRBD2. The CDR3 extends over 16 amino acids. The V gene end was trimmed by 6 bases and the J gene end by 6 bases; junction bases not matched to a gene: 9. Germline loops: CDR1 KGHSH, CDR2 LQKENI. In nucleotides, the CDR3 is TGTGCCAGCTCCCCGCCTAGCGGGAGGGTCTCCAATGAGCAGTTCTTC. Translation gives CASSPPSGRVSNEQFF.